These T cell receptor beta chains were read from a single sample in a study of graft-versus-host responses after intestinal transplantation. Some clones are missing from TCRdb's copy, which holds only in-frame ones; the method was immunoSEQ multiplex PCR. Here the sample spans over 45,000 clones, approximately 90% being singletons. The starting material was PBMCs, obtained 26 days after transplant. The source of these receptors is a human patient who received an intestinal transplant, so some T cells may come from the graft donor. CDR3s include the opening cysteine and the closing phenylalanine or tryptophan. The D gene is left open where the match is weak. Some rows mark clone size as missing; the rest say once, few, many or name a class of expanded clone.

v_call,d_call,clone_size,j_call,cdr3_aa,cdr3_nt
TRBV5-1,TRBD1,.,TRBJ2-7,CASSLAGSRDRGSEQYF,TGCGCCAGCAGCTTGGCCGGCTCCCGGGACAGGGGCTCCGAGCAGTACTTC
TRBV19,.,few,TRBJ1-2,CASSIGRGVGYTF,TGTGCCAGTAGTATAGGCAGGGGAGTCGGCTACACCTTC
TRBV5-1,TRBD2,.,TRBJ2-3,CASSMTSGGLSDTQYF,TGCGCCAGCAGCATGACTAGCGGGGGGCTTTCAGATACGCAGTATTTT
TRBV2,TRBD1,.,TRBJ2-3,CASKRLGTVDTPDTQYF,TGTGCCAGCAAAAGACTCGGGACAGTGGACACCCCAGATACGCAGTATTTT
TRBV15,.,.,TRBJ1-5,CATSIGHSSQPQHF,TGTGCCACCAGCATCGGACACTCTTCTCAGCCCCAGCATTTT
TRBV11-2,TRBD1,.,TRBJ1-2,CASSSTGFRANYGYTF,TGTGCCAGCAGCTCGACAGGGTTTAGGGCTAACTATGGCTACACCTTC
TRBV15,.,.,TRBJ2-1,CATSEKRNEQFF,TGTGCCACCAGCGAAAAACGGAATGAGCAGTTCTTC
TRBV5-1,.,.,TRBJ2-7,CASSGDREAYEQYF,TGCGCCAGCTCTGGTGACAGGGAGGCCTACGAGCAGTACTTC
TRBV28,.,.,TRBJ1-1,CASSLSRLAFF,TGTGCCAGCAGTTTATCCAGGTTAGCTTTCTTT
TRBV27,.,.,TRBJ1-2,CASGLFYGYTF,TGTGCCAGCGGACTGTTCTATGGCTACACCTTC
TRBV2,TRBD1,.,TRBJ1-1,CASKPWTGPNTEAFF,TGTGCCAGCAAGCCTTGGACAGGGCCGAACACTGAAGCTTTCTTT
TRBV5-3,TRBD1,.,TRBJ2-7,CARSLNPQGEGSYEQYF,TGTGCCAGAAGCTTAAACCCTCAGGGGGAAGGTTCCTACGAGCAGTACTTC
TRBV5-1,.,.,TRBJ2-7,CASSPAVDPYEQYF,TGCGCCAGCAGCCCCGCGGTTGATCCCTACGAGCAGTACTTC
TRBV13,.,.,TRBJ2-5,CASSFRGIGTQYF,TGTGCCAGCAGCTTTAGAGGGATTGGAACCCAGTACTTC
TRBV30,.,.,TRBJ2-4,CAWSKPGAKNIQYF,TGTGCCTGGAGTAAACCGGGGGCCAAAAACATTCAGTACTTC
TRBV7-9,.,.,TRBJ2-7,CASSLGRSTTYEQYF,TGTGCCAGCAGCCTCGGGAGATCGACCACCTACGAGCAGTACTTC
TRBV27,.,.,TRBJ2-3,CASRPLGGGADTQYF,TGTGCCAGCAGACCCCTCGGGGGTGGAGCAGATACGCAGTATTTT
TRBV4-1,TRBD1,.,TRBJ2-7,CASSPRTGDSYEQYF,TGCGCCAGCAGCCCCCGGACAGGGGACTCCTACGAGCAGTACTTC
TRBV12-5,TRBD1,.,TRBJ1-1,CASGYGQGGNQEAFF,TGTGCTAGTGGTTACGGACAGGGGGGTAATCAAGAAGCTTTCTTT
TRBV4-1,TRBD1,once,TRBJ1-2,CASSQGKDRGDGYTF,TGCGCCAGCAGCCAAGGGAAGGACAGGGGGGACGGCTACACCTTC
TRBV27,.,.,TRBJ2-7,CASSFASSYEQYF,TGTGCCAGCAGTTTTGCTAGCTCCTACGAGCAGTACTTC
TRBV5-1,.,.,TRBJ1-6,CASSLGVLSDSPLHF,TGCGCCAGCAGCTTGGGAGTTCTCAGCGATTCACCCCTCCACTTT
TRBV11-2,.,.,TRBJ1-6,CASSLQGNNSPLHF,TGTGCCAGCAGCTTACAGGGGAATAATTCACCCCTCCACTTT
TRBV9,.,.,TRBJ2-2,CASSAYRDTGELFF,TGTGCCAGCAGCGCCTACAGGGATACCGGGGAGCTGTTTTTT
TRBV6-7,.,.,TRBJ2-2,CASSYIDTLSGELFF,TGTGCCAGCAGTTACATAGATACCTTATCCGGGGAGCTGTTTTTT
TRBV9,.,.,TRBJ1-6,CASSVDQGRNSPLHF,TGTGCCAGCAGCGTAGATCAGGGCCGGAATTCACCCCTCCACTTT
TRBV4-1,TRBD2,.,TRBJ2-1,CASSQDIAGGNEQFF,TGCGCCAGCAGCCAAGATATAGCGGGGGGCAATGAGCAGTTCTTC
TRBV5-8,.,.,TRBJ2-3,CASSGSGWGTDTQYF,TGTGCCAGCAGCGGTTCAGGGTGGGGAACAGATACGCAGTATTTT
TRBV4-2,TRBD2,.,TRBJ2-2,CASSQDPSGGTGELFF,TGTGCCAGCAGCCAAGATCCCAGCGGGGGAACGGGGGAGCTGTTTTTT
TRBV6-6,.,.,TRBJ1-4,CASSPRVGWDNEKLFF,TGTGCCAGCAGCCCCAGGGTTGGGTGGGATAATGAAAAACTGTTTTTT
TRBV6-6,TRBD2,once,TRBJ2-1,CASTLGLVNEQFF,TGTGCCAGCACCCTAGGACTAGTCAATGAGCAGTTCTTC
TRBV2,.,.,TRBJ2-3,CASSNRDTRADTQYF,TGTGCCAGCAGTAACCGGGACACCCGCGCAGATACGCAGTATTTT
TRBV30,.,.,TRBJ1-4,CAANRVHGEKLFF,TGTGCCGCAAACAGGGTCCATGGGGAAAAACTGTTTTTT
TRBV4-1,TRBD2,.,TRBJ2-1,CASSLWTSGSYNEQFF,TGCGCCAGCAGCCTTTGGACTAGCGGGAGCTACAATGAGCAGTTCTTC
TRBV14,TRBD1,.,TRBJ2-5,CASSQERQGANVVTQYF,TGTGCCAGCAGCCAAGAGAGGCAGGGGGCGAATGTTGTGACCCAGTACTTC
TRBV5-6,TRBD1,.,TRBJ2-2,CASSPSTGYTGELFF,TGTGCCAGCAGCCCATCGACAGGGTACACCGGGGAGCTGTTTTTT
TRBV30,TRBD2,few,TRBJ2-3,CAWSVARGAGDTQYF,TGTGCCTGGAGTGTAGCGCGGGGGGCGGGAGATACGCAGTATTTT
TRBV9,TRBD2,few,TRBJ2-5,CASSAGTSGVETQYF,TGTGCCAGCAGCGCCGGGACTAGCGGGGTAGAGACCCAGTACTTC
TRBV6-4,TRBD2,.,TRBJ2-2,CASSLLAGANTGELFF,TGTGCCAGCTCCCTACTAGCGGGCGCGAACACCGGGGAGCTGTTTTTT
TRBV6-5,TRBD1,.,TRBJ1-2,CASRPGGIYGYTF,TGTGCCAGCAGGCCAGGGGGAATCTATGGCTACACCTTC
TRBV11-2,.,.,TRBJ1-2,CASSLAGGGTYGYTF,TGTGCCAGCAGCTTAGCGGGAGGGGGGACGTATGGCTACACCTTC
TRBV28,TRBD2,.,TRBJ2-5,CASSLDSSGSTSETQYF,TGTGCCAGCAGTCTCGACAGTAGCGGGAGTACTTCAGAGACCCAGTACTTC
TRBV19,.,.,TRBJ2-5,CASSISPDYQETQYF,TGTGCCAGTAGTATTTCTCCGGACTACCAAGAGACCCAGTACTTC
TRBV19,.,.,TRBJ2-7,CASSAAPAYEQYF,TGTGCCAGTAGTGCCGCCCCAGCCTACGAGCAGTACTTC
TRBV9,.,.,TRBJ2-3,CASSVGGLPGDTQYF,TGTGCCAGCAGCGTCGGTGGGCTCCCTGGGGATACGCAGTATTTT
TRBV6-5,TRBD1,.,TRBJ2-2,CASSYYRGSGELFF,TGTGCCAGCAGTTACTACAGGGGTAGCGGGGAGCTGTTTTTT
TRBV4-1,TRBD1,.,TRBJ2-7,CASSQGQGVTYEQYF,TGCGCCAGCAGCCAAGGGCAGGGGGTCACCTACGAGCAGTACTTC
TRBV7-9,.,.,TRBJ1-1,CASTFSGDTEAFF,TGTGCCAGCACCTTTTCAGGGGACACTGAAGCTTTCTTT
TRBV28,.,.,TRBJ1-2,CASGQRPNYGYTF,TGTGCCAGCGGACAGCGTCCTAACTATGGCTACACCTTC